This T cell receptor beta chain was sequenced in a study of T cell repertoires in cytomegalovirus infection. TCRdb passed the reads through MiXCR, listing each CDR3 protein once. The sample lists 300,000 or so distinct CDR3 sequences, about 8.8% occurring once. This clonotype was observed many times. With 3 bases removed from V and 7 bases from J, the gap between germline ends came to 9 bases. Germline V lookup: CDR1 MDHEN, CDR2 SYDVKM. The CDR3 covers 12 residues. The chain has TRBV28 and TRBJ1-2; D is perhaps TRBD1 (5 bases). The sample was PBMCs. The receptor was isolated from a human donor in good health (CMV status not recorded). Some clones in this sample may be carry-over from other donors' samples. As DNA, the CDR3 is TGTGCCAGCAGTTTCACAGGACGTGGCTACACCTTC. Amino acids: CASSFTGRGYTF.